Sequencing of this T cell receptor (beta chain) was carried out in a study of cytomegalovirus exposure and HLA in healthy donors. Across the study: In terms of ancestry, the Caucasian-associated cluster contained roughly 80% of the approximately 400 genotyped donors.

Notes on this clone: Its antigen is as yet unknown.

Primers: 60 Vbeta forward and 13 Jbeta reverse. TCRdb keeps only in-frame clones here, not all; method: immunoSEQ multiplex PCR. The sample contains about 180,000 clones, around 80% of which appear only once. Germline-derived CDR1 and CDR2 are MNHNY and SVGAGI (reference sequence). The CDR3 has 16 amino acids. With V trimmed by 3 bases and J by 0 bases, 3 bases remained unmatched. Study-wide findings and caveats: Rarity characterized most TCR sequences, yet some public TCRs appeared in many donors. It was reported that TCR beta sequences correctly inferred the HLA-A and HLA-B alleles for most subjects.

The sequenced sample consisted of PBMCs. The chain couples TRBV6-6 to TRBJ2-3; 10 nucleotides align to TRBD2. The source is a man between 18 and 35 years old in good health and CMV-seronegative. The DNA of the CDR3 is TGTGCCAGCAGTTATGGGACTAGCGCAAGCACAGATACGCAGTATTTT. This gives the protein CASSYGTSASTDTQYF.